This T cell receptor beta chain originates from a study of blood T cells in healthy people across ages. This clonotype was seen a handful of times. The total RNA that was extracted per sample amounted to at least 5.5 micrograms. The use of a sample-barcoded 5' primer and a J-beta primer mix characterized a second PCR of roughly 6 to 11 cycles. MiXCR was run by TCRdb on the 5' RACE reads, yielding one entry per CDR3 protein. The data contain 2 million or so distinct CDR3 sequences, roughly 52% of them singletons. The CDR3 runs 15 residues. Per germline, CDR1 MDHEN and CDR2 SYDVKM. V lost 6 bases and J lost 1; bases outside the gene matches: 7.

What was sequenced was blood. V is TRBV28 and J is TRBJ2-5, with 8 nucleotides matching TRBD2. This TCR was sampled from a woman between 40 and 50 years old in good health. In DNA form, the CDR3 reads TGTGCCAGCAGAAAAGCGGGAGTCACCCAAGAGACCCAGTACTTC. Translation: CASRKAGVTQETQYF.